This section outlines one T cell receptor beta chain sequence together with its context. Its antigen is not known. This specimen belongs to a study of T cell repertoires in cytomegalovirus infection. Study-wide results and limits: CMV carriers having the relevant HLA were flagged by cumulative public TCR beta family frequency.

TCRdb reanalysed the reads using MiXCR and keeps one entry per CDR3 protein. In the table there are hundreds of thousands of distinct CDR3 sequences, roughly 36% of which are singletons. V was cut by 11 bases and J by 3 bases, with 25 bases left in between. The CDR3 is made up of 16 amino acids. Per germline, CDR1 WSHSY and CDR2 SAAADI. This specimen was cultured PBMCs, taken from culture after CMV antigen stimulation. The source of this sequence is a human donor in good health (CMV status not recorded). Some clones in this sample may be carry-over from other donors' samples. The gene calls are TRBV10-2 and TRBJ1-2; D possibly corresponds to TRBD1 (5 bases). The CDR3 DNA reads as TGCGCCCTATCCAAGGCCCCGGGACTGGAGGACTATGGCTACACCTTC. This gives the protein CALSKAPGLEDYGYTF.